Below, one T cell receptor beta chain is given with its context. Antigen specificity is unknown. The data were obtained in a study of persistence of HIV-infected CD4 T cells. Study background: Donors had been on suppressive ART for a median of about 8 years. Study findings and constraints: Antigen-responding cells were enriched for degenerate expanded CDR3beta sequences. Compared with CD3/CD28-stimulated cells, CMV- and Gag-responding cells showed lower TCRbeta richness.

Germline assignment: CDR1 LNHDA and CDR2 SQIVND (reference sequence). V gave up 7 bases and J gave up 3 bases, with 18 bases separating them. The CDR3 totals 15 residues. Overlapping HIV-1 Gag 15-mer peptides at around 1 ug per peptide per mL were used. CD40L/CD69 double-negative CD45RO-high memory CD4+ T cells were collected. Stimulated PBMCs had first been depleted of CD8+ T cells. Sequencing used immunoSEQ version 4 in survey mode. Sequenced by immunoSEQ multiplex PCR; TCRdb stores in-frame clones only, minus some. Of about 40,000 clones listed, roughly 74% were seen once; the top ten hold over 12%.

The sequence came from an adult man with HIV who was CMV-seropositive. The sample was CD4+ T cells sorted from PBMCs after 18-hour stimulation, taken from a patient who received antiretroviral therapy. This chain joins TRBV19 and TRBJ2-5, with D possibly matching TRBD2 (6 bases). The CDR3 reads CASTLRGGWKETQYF. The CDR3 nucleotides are TGTGCCAGTACCCTTAGGGGAGGCTGGAAAGAGACCCAGTACTTC.